The 20 T cell receptor beta chains below come from one sample, sequenced in a study of regulatory T cells in long-lasting Graves disease. TCR beta libraries were built with iRepertoire HTBI primers and Arm-PCR of CDR3 regions. TCRdb analysed the multiplex PCR reads with MiXCR anew, one entry per CDR3 protein. The sample includes around 400,000 distinct CDR3 sequences, about 21% seen only once; the top ten take 14%. Time point defined: persistent/refractory GD, antithyroid drugs over 5 years with positive TRAb. The TCR library was made from RNA that had been extracted from PBMCs in TRIzol. The sequenced sample was peripheral blood mononuclear cells (PBMCs), obtained when the disease was refractory, from a patient treated with antithyroid drugs. These receptors were collected from a female donor with Graves disease.

This clonotype was observed a single time. V is TRBV3-1 and J is TRBJ1-4, with TRBD1 identical over 12 bases. From germline, CDR1 is LGHDT and CDR2 YNNKEL (reference sequence). With 4 bases clipped from V and 7 bases from J, the junction kept 4 bases outside the gene matches. The CDR3 loop spans 15 amino acids. CDR3 DNA: TGTGCCAGCAGCCTCCGGGACAGGGGGCCTGAAAAACTGTTTTTT. This codes for CASSLRDRGPEKLFF.

The CDR3: CASVEGRNTGELFF. The CDR3 nucleotides read TGTGCCAGCGTGGAGGGACGAAACACCGGGGAGCTGTTTTTT. The chain links TRBV2 to TRBJ2-2; TRBD2 might be the D (6 bases). Trimming took off 8 bases at V and 2 bases at J, with 12 bases between the two ends. Germline loops: CDR1 SNHLY, CDR2 FYNNEI. This CDR3 region has 14 residues.

In this sample, this clonotype turned up a few times. The CDR3 loop is CASSYSGGSAKNIQYF. CDR3 DNA: TGTGCCAGCAGTTACTCGGGGGGGTCGGCCAAAAACATTCAGTACTTC. V gene TRBV6-5 combines with J gene TRBJ2-4, with 7 bases fitting TRBD2. V shed 0 bases and J 1 base; nucleotides not matched to a gene: 3. The CDR3 length is 16 residues. Germline loops: CDR1 MNHEY, CDR2 SVGAGI.

This clonotype was observed a few times. This sequence joins TRBV20-1 and TRBJ2-1, with TRBD2 matching 11 bases. This CDR3 has 15 residues. Looked up from germline, CDR1 is DFQATT and CDR2 is SNEGSKA (reference sequence). Losses at the gene ends were 0 bases for V and 7 bases for J; bases not matched to a gene: 5. The CDR3 is CSARDRLAGINEQFF. CDR3 nucleotides: TGCAGTGCTAGAGATCGACTAGCGGGAATTAATGAGCAGTTCTTC.

This clonotype occurred many times. This rearrangement joins TRBV19 to TRBJ2-7; TRBD2 is a possible D gene (5 bases). The CDR3 extends over 13 amino acids. Trimming took 9 bases from V and 1 from J, leaving 13 bases between them. Per germline, CDR1 LNHDA and CDR2 SQIVND (reference sequence). The CDR3 DNA reads as TGTGCCAGCAGTCCGGGATTGTCCTACGAGCAGTACTTC. This codes for CASSPGLSYEQYF.

This clonotype was detected many times. The chain employs TRBV6-1 and TRBJ2-7; no definite D call. Germline V gene lookup returns CDR1 MNHNS and CDR2 SASEGT. This CDR3 comprises 16 residues. Trimming shortened V by 4 bases and J by 4 bases, and 20 bases separated the two germline ends. Written as DNA, the CDR3 is TGTGCCAGCAGTGCCTCTTTAGAGCACCAAAAATACGAGCAGTACTTC. Amino acid sequence: CASSASLEHQKYEQYF.

The gene calls are TRBV12-3 or TRBV12-4 and TRBJ2-3; maybe TRBD2 (5 bases). The CDR3 runs to 14 residues. V gave up 2 bases and J gave up 2 bases, with 8 bases separating them. CDR3 sequence (DNA): TGTGCCAGCAGTTTACAGAGGGCCACAGATACGCAGTATTTT. Translating it yields CASSLQRATDTQYF.

The chain employs TRBV28 and TRBJ1-3; D gene unclear. CDR3 size: 13 residues. Trimming took 5 bases from V and 13 from J, leaving 18 bases between them. Looked up from germline, CDR1 is MDHEN and CDR2 is SYDVKM. CDR3 bases: TGTGCCAGCAGTACATTAAACCGGGTGTCTATATATTTT. Its protein product is CASSTLNRVSIYF.

This clonotype was observed at least ten times. The rearrangement links TRBV2 to TRBJ2-7, with TRBD1 matching over 8 bases. Germline V gives CDR1 SNHLY, CDR2 FYNNEI. This CDR3 contains 12 residues. Germline trimming cut 6 bases from V and 7 bases from J; bases unmatched to any gene: 5. The DNA of the CDR3 is TGTGCCAGCAGGAACAGGGGGAGTGAGCAGTACTTC. Protein product: CASRNRGSEQYF.

The chain has TRBV29-1 and TRBJ2-7; no firm D call. Trimming cost V 3 bases and J 2 bases, with 11 bases left between them. This CDR3 is 13 amino acids long. Germline CDR1 SQVTM, CDR2 ANQGSEA. CDR3 in amino acids: CSVERDGTYEQYF. The CDR3 DNA sequence: TGCAGCGTTGAGAGAGACGGTACCTACGAGCAGTACTTC.

At least ten counts were recorded for this clonotype. V gene TRBV19 combines with J gene TRBJ2-7, with D maybe TRBD2 (6 bases). The ends were cut back, 9 bases at V and 2 bases at J, with 14 bases in the middle. CDR3 size: 13 residues. Looked up from germline, CDR1 is LNHDA and CDR2 is SQIVND (reference sequence). CDR3 loop: CASSPGTAYEQYF. CDR3 DNA: TGTGCCAGCAGCCCCGGGACTGCCTACGAGCAGTACTTC.

In this sample, this clonotype turned up a few times. J is TRBJ2-2 and V is TRBV3-1; possible D gene TRBD1, 6 bases. Trimming left V 0 bases short and J 4 bases short, with 12 bases between. CDR1 LGHDT and CDR2 YNNKEL come from the germline V gene (reference sequence). CDR3 length: 16 amino acids. In DNA form, the CDR3 reads TGTGCCAGCAGCCAAGATGCCAGGGGAGCCACCGGGGAGCTGTTTTTT. As protein: CASSQDARGATGELFF.

This clonotype was recorded many times. V is TRBV7-9 and J is TRBJ2-7, with TRBD2 as a possible D gene (7 bases). This CDR3 has 13 amino acids. Germline assignment: CDR1 SEHNR and CDR2 FQNEAQ (reference sequence). Trimming took 6 bases from V and 1 from J, leaving 10 bases between them. CDR3 amino acids: CASRRGGSYEQYF. As DNA, the CDR3 is TGTGCCAGCAGGAGGGGGGGTTCCTACGAGCAGTACTTC.

This clonotype was counted at least ten times. The chain links TRBV10-2 to TRBJ1-1; D is perhaps TRBD1 (6 bases). Per the germline V gene, CDR1 is WSHSY and CDR2 is SAAADI. The CDR3 contains 15 residues. V was clipped by 0 bases and J by 1 base, with 9 bases between them. The CDR3 DNA reads TGCGCCAGCAGTGAGTCGCAAGGGGGGAACACTGAAGCTTTCTTT. It translates to CASSESQGGNTEAFF.

As to this clonotype: Just one base apart from a much larger clone, this may be a read error. CDR3 protein: CASSLGQGKGEQYF. CDR3 coding DNA: TGTGCCAGCAGTTTAGGGCAGGGTAAGGGCGAGCAGTACTTC. The chain links TRBV28 to TRBJ2-7; possible D gene TRBD1, 5 bases. Germline loops: CDR1 MDHEN, CDR2 SYDVKM. V was shortened by 2 bases and J by 6 bases, with 14 bases between the two germline ends. This CDR3 contains 14 residues.

This clonotype was picked up a small number of times. V gene TRBV27 combines with J gene TRBJ2-7; possibly TRBD1 or TRBD2 for D (5 bases each). This CDR3 region has 15 residues. Germline loops: CDR1 MNHEY, CDR2 SMNVEV (reference sequence). V was pared by 2 bases and J by 2 bases, with 13 bases between. The CDR3 DNA is TGTGCCAGCAGTTTAGGTGGGACGGATACCTACGAGCAGTACTTC. Residues: CASSLGGTDTYEQYF.

This clonotype was seen a handful of times. This chain uses TRBV4-1 with TRBJ2-2, with 12 positions matching TRBD2. With V trimmed by 5 bases and J by 2 bases, 9 bases remained unmatched. The CDR3 loop spans 18 amino acids. Germline CDR1 and CDR2: MGHRA and YSYEKL. This chain's CDR3 is CASSGEIGLAGNTGELFF. Written as DNA, the CDR3 is TGCGCCAGCAGCGGTGAAATAGGACTAGCGGGAAACACCGGGGAGCTGTTTTTT.

This CDR3 reads CAWSSGAGQPQHF. CDR3 DNA: TGTGCCTGGAGTTCAGGGGCCGGTCAGCCCCAGCATTTT. The gene calls are TRBV30 and TRBJ1-5, with D maybe TRBD1 (6 bases). V lost 2 bases and J 6 bases, leaving 11 bases between the germline ends. Germline lookup yields CDR1 GTSNPN and CDR2 SVGIG (reference sequence). This CDR3 is 13 amino acids long.

The chain recombines TRBV28 with TRBJ2-6; D gene uncertain. V was clipped by 1 base and J by 4 bases, with 29 bases between them. The CDR3 is 22 amino acids. Germline values: CDR1 MDHEN, CDR2 SYDVKM. The CDR3 loop is CASSLFLGSDRVQSPGANVLTF. CDR3 DNA: TGTGCCAGCAGTTTATTTTTAGGGTCCGATAGGGTGCAGTCGCCCGGGGCCAACGTCCTGACTTTC.

V gene TRBV4-1 combines with J gene TRBJ2-4; TRBD2 is a possible D gene (6 bases). The CDR3 has 14 residues. Trimming stripped 4 bases from V and 7 bases from J, with 14 bases between. Per germline, CDR1 MGHRA and CDR2 YSYEKL. The CDR3 DNA is TGCGCCAGCAGCCCTTACCTGGAGGGGAACATTCAGTACTTC. The encoded protein is CASSPYLEGNIQYF.